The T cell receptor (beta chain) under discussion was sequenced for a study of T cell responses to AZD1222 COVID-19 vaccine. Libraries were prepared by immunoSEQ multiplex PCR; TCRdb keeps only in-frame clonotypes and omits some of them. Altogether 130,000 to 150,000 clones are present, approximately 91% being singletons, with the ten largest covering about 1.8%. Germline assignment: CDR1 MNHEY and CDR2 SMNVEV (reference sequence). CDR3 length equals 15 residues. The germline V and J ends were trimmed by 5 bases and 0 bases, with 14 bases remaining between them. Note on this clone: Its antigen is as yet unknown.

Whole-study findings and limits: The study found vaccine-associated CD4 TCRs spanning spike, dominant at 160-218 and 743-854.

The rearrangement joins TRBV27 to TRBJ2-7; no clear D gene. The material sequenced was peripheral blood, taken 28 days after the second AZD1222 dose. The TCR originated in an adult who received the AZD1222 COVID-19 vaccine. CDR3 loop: CASSPHGSSSYEQYF. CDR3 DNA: TGTGCCAGCAGTCCCCACGGGTCGAGCTCCTACGAGCAGTACTTC.